This is a list of T cell receptor beta chains from one sample in a study of CD8+CD57+ T cells in acquired aplastic anemia. TCRdb called the reads again in MiXCR, with one record for every CDR3 protein. The sample has around 180,000 distinct CDR3 sequences; approximately 48% are singletons. The sample was sorted CD4+, CD8+, or CD8+CD57+ T cells (not recorded which) from PBMCs. These receptors came from a human donor with aplastic anemia. The conserved cysteine and the conserved F or W are not part of the CDR3 here.

cdr3_length	v_call	cdr3_aa
11	TRBV15	ATSTGANYGYT
14	TRBV5-6	ASSLFVGGPYNEQF
12	TRBV11-2	ASSLSGSAYEQY
13	TRBV29-1	SVDIGTDLLRGYT
12	TRBV20-1	SVHRRGARTEAF
14	TRBV2	ASARRGSGASNEQF
9	TRBV25-1	ASSDSGRAF
13	TRBV7-9	ASSTYGGPTGELF
12	TRBV30	AGNGGPPTYEQY
11	TRBV19	ASSGTVNTEAF
13	TRBV7-8	ASSLGTGGSNEQY
12	TRBV25-1	ASSESGVIEKLF
13	TRBV9	ASRPKTGDRNEQF
13	TRBV5-1	ASSLGASRTYEQY
14	TRBV15	ATSRDRQGVNQPQH
12	TRBV7-9	ASSLTPENTEAF